Given below is one TCR beta chain in context. At least ten counts were recorded for this clonotype. The antigen it recognizes is unknown. The sample holds no much larger clone one base away, and base qualities are not on file. At the junction V is shortened by 2 bases and J by 5 bases, with 18 bases in between. CDR1 and CDR2 (MNHNS, SASEGT) derive from the germline V gene. There are 16 amino acids in the CDR3, from cysteine to phenylalanine inclusive. Only the CDR3 region is kept as DNA, spanning 48 bases read in frame from base 1. The sample is drawn from a study of T cells in Graves' hyperthyroidism and ophthalmopathy (dated by TCRdb to between 2019 and 2020). Notes on the research overall: Peripheral blood was sampled at the time of initial diagnosis, prior to any treatment. A discovery cohort of around 98 patients, roughly 40 with Graves' ophthalmopathy and 57 with stable Graves' hyperthyroidism, was used to find distinguishing TCR V-J signatures. Whether ophthalmopathy could be predicted prospectively was tested in an independent validation cohort made up of roughly 19 hyperthyroidism patients plus 17 patients who later progressed to ophthalmopathy. The 75 to 100 discovery patients were randomly split 7:3 into training and test sets. The study also compared thyroid tissue and blood T-cell repertoires from a handful of Graves' hyperthyroidism patients. Following sampling, methimazole starting at 30 mg daily was given to hyperthyroidism patients, and high-dose intravenous methylprednisolone was given to ophthalmopathy patients. The paper describes TCR Vbeta CDR3 sequencing of about 140 peripheral blood samples, made up of 43 ophthalmopathy patients, roughly 80 hyperthyroidism patients and approximately 17 progressor patients. Paper-wide results and their limitations: Most expanded thyroid clonotypes (frequency above 0.001) were also detected in blood, suggesting blood repertoires may reflect thyroid immune responses. In cross-validation, a model built on a 13 V-J signature told ophthalmopathy apart from stable hyperthyroidism with 85% to 90% sensitivity and around 84% specificity, and in testing the same model reached 80%/75%. In validation, progression to ophthalmopathy was predicted by the model with 70.59% sensitivity and approximately 78% specificity, a median of around 6.5 months before onset. Sample size was not statistically predetermined, and investigators were not blinded to group allocation.

TCR beta CDR3 regions were amplified from RNA transcripts. The TCR CDR3 was subjected to a first round of RT-PCR using the HTBI primer set and the Qiagen OneStep RT-PCR kit. The libraries were constructed in a second round of multiplex PCR and then size-selected and purified. Sequencing of the libraries was done on an Illumina HiSeq2000 using paired-end 100 bp reads. For the original study's pipeline: SOAPnuke was used to process the raw data, throwing out any read that contained adapters or uncalled bases, had a mean Phred below 15, or lacked an exact constant-primer or identifier match. COPE v1.2.5 was used to merge the high-quality paired reads, and each unique nucleotide sequence was defined as a clonotype. Clonotypes were aligned to IMGT TRBV, TRBD and TRBJ reference segments using MiTCR v1.1. Analysis was restricted to V-J combinations with a frequency above 0.0001, which covered approximately 99% of repertoires. The TCS score was defined as F50 (clonal expansion) divided by E x V (chaos), with BLOSUM62-based TCRdist calculated between CDR3 peptides within each V-J. Welch's t-statistics and random forest reduced fewer than 600 V-J features to under 15, which were used in a naive Bayes classifier (R e1071). Starting from the raw public reads, TCRdb applied fastp trimming at Q25, assembled clones with MiXCR and retained in-frame beta chains. Merged by CDR3 protein, the rows form single entries marked with the most common genes and DNA. For this entry, the V and J calls and clone size follow TCRdb and not the study's own pipeline. Recorded for this sample are 450,000 to 550,000 distinct CDR3 sequences; approximately 24% of them occurred a single time. 11% of the sample is in the top ten clones.

Ophthalmopathy patients had moderately to severely active disease, with a Clinical Activity Score of 3 or more, a NOSPECS grade of 4 or more, and a disease duration of less than 3 months. Patients with uncontrolled infections, other autoimmune diseases, pregnancy or lactation were excluded. Clinical symptoms, serum thyroxine and TRAb, thyroid ultrasound, and orbital computed tomography formed the basis for the diagnoses. PBMCs were separated from roughly 9.6 ml of fresh peripheral blood using Ficoll-Paque density gradient centrifugation. Trizol reagent was used to extract total RNA, and RNA quality was then checked on an Agilent 2100 Bioanalyzer.

This clonotype originated in a woman between 25 and 40 years old with Graves' ophthalmopathy. The sequenced material came from blood. In this chain, TRBV6-1 is recombined with TRBJ1-2; the D gene identity is not certain. CDR3 loop: CASSESPGPGRYGYTF. The nucleotide sequence reads as follows: TGTGCCAGCAGTGAATCCCCCGGGCCAGGAAGGTATGGCTACACCTTC.